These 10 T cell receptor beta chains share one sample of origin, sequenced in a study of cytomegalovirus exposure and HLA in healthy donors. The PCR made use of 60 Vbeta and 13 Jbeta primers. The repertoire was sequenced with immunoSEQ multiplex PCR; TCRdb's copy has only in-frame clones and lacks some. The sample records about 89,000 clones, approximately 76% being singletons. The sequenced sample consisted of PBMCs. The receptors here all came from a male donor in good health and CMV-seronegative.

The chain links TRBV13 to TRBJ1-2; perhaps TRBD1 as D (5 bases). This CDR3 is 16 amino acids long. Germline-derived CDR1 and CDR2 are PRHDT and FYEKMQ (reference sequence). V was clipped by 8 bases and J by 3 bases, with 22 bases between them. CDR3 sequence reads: CASGRRTPGPYYGYTF. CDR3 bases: TGTGCCAGCGGCAGACGGACCCCAGGGCCCTACTATGGCTACACCTTC.

This CDR3 is CASSLGQKSEKLFF. In DNA form, the CDR3 reads TGTGCCAGCAGCTTGGGGCAGAAATCTGAAAAACTGTTTTTT. The chain has TRBV7-9 and TRBJ1-4, with D possibly matching TRBD1 (5 bases). Trimming removed 3 bases from V and 7 bases from J, with 12 bases in between. The CDR3 sequence is 14 residues long. Germline V gives CDR1 SEHNR, CDR2 FQNEAQ (reference sequence).

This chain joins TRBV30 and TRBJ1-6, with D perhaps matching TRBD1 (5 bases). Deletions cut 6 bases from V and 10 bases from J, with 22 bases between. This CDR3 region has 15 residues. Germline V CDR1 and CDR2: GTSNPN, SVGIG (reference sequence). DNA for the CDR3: TGTGCCTGTCCTGGGGGGGGATTGCGGAGCTCACCCCTCCACTTT. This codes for CACPGGGLRSSPLHF.

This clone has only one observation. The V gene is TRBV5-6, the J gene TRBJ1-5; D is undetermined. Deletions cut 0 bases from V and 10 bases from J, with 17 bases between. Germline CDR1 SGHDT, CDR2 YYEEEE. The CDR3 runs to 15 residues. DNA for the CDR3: TGTGCCAGCAGCTTGGGCGGCCGGAGCGAGGGTCCCCAGCATTTT. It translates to CASSLGGRSEGPQHF.

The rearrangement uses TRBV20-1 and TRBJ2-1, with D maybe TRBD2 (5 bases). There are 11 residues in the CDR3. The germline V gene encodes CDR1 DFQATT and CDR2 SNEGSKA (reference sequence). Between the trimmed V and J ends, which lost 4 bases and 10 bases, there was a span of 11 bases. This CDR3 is CSAIVWEEQFF. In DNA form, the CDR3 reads TGCAGTGCTATAGTGTGGGAGGAGCAGTTCTTC.

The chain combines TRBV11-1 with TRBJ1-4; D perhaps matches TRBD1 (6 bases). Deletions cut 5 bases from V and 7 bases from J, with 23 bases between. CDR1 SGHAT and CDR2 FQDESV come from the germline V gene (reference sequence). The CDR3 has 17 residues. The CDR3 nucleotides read TGTGCCAGCAGCCTGTCCCGGGACATCCGGGGAGTTGAAAAACTGTTTTTT. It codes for CASSLSRDIRGVEKLFF.

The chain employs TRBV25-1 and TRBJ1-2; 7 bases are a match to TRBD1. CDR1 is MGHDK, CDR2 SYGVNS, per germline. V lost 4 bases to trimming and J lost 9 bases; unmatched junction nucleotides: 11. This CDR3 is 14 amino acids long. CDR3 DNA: TGTGCCAGCAGTGGACAGGGCTATGGACTTAGCTACACCTTC. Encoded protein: CASSGQGYGLSYTF.

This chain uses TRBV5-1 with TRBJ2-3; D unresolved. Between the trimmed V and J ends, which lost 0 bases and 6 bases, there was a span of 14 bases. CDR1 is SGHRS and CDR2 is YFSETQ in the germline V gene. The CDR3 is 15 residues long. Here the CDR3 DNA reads TGCGCCAGCAGCTTGGCGGATATACGGGTGGATACGCAGTATTTT. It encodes CASSLADIRVDTQYF.

The CDR3 DNA sequence: TGTGCCAGTAGTATTACAGGCTCCTACGAGCAGTACTTC. Protein sequence: CASSITGSYEQYF. V usage is TRBV19 and J usage is TRBJ2-7, with D perhaps matching TRBD1 (5 bases). This CDR3 has 13 residues. Between the trimmed V and J ends, which lost 3 bases and 0 bases, there was a span of 6 bases. The germline V gene has CDR1 LNHDA and CDR2 SQIVND (reference sequence).

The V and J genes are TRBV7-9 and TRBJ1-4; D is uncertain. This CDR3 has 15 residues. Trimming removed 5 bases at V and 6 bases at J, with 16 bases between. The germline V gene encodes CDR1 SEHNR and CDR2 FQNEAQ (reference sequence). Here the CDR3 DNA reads TGTGCCAGCAGCCAAGAGGGAACCCATGATGAAAAACTGTTTTTT. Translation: CASSQEGTHDEKLFF. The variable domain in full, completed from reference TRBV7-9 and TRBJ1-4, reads DTGVSQNPRHKITKRGQNVTFRCDPISEHNRLYWYRQTLGQGPEFLTYFQNEAQLEKSRLLSDRFSAERPKGSFSTLEIQRTEQGDSAMYLCASSQEGTHDEKLFFGSGTQLSVL.